This T cell receptor beta chain stems from a study of OX40 agonist ivuxolimab in advanced cancers. Across the whole study: A diagnosis of hepatocellular carcinoma, melanoma, renal cell or head and neck cancer was present in dose-escalation patients.

Sequenced by immunoSEQ multiplex PCR; TCRdb stores in-frame clones only, minus some. The sample has about 59,000 clones, over 80% seen once. Peripheral blood came from all dose cohorts at three timepoints. J was trimmed by 1 base and V by 4 bases; bases with no gene match: 11. This CDR3 has 17 amino acids. V and J are TRBV7-1 and TRBJ2-7; 9 bases are shared with TRBD1. TRBV7-1 is treated as an ORF (open reading frame) with a function not yet certain. This clonotype originated in an adult with an advanced solid tumor such as melanoma, head and neck, liver or kidney cancer. Here the sequenced sample was CD4+ or CD8+ T cells sorted from blood, taken in a trial of the OX40 agonist ivuxolimab. The CDR3 loop reads CASSLAAGQGTSYEQYF. Here the CDR3 DNA reads TGTGCCAGCAGCTTAGCCGCGGGACAGGGAACGTCCTACGAGCAGTACTTC.